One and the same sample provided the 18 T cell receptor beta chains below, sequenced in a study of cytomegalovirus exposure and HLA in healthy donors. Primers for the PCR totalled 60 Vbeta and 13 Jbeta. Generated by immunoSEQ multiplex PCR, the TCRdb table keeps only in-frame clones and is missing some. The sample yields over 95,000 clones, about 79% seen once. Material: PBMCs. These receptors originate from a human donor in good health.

CDR3 sequence: CASSQVRGGGGISNEQFF. For the CDR3, the DNA is TGCGCCAGCAGCCAAGTCAGGGGGGGCGGGGGGATTTCAAATGAGCAGTTCTTC. V and J are TRBV4-1 and TRBJ2-1; D perhaps matches TRBD2 (8 bases). Germline V gene sequence: CDR1 MGHRA, CDR2 YSYEKL. This CDR3 has 18 residues. Trimming took off 1 base at V and 7 bases at J, with 23 bases between the two ends.

The CDR3 here is CASRVGTGAYEQYF. The CDR3 DNA is TGTGCCAGCAGAGTCGGTACAGGGGCCTACGAGCAGTACTTC. The chain is built from TRBV6-5 and TRBJ2-7, with 7 bases that match TRBD1. The V segment lost 6 bases and the J segment 2 bases; nucleotides outside the gene matches: 7. Germline V gene data show CDR1 as MNHEY and CDR2 as SVGAGI. This CDR3 spans 14 amino acids.

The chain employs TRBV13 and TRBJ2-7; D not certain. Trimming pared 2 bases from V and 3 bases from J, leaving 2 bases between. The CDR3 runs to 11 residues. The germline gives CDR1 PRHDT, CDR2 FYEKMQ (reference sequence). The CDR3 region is CASSLLYEQYF. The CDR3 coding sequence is TGTGCCAGCAGCTTACTCTACGAGCAGTACTTC.

Written as DNA, the CDR3 is TGTGCCAGCCGTGTTTCGGGGGGCCGGCGCTCCTACGAGCAGTACTTC. This codes for CASRVSGGRRSYEQYF. The chain couples TRBV6-1 to TRBJ2-7, with D tentatively TRBD2 (7 bases). V was shortened by 8 bases and J by 0 bases, with 20 bases between the two germline ends. The CDR3 loop spans 16 amino acids. The germline V gene has CDR1 MNHNS and CDR2 SASEGT.

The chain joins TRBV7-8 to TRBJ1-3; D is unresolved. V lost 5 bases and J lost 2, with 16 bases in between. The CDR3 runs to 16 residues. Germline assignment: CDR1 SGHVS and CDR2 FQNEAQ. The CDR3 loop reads CASSAEGGLTGNTIYF. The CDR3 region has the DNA TGTGCCAGCAGCGCTGAAGGAGGTCTAACTGGAAACACCATATATTTT.

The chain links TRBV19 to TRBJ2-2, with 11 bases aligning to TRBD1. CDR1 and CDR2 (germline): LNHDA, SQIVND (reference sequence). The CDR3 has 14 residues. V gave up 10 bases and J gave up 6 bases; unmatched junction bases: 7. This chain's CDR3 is CAIRDRGGSGELFF. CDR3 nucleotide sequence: TGTGCCATAAGGGACAGGGGGGGTTCCGGGGAGCTGTTTTTT. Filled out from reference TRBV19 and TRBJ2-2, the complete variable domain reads DGGITQSPKYLFRKEGQNVTLSCEQNLNHDAMYWYRQDPGQGLRLIYYSQIVNDFQKGDIAEGYSVSREKKESFPLTVTSAQKNPTAFYLCAIRDRGGSGELFFGEGSRLTVL.

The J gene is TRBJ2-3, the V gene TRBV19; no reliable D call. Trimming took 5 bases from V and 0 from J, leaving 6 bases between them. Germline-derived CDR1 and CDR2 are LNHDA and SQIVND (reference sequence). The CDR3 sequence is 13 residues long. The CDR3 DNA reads TGTGCCAGTAGTCGAGCTAGCACAGATACGCAGTATTTT. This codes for CASSRASTDTQYF.

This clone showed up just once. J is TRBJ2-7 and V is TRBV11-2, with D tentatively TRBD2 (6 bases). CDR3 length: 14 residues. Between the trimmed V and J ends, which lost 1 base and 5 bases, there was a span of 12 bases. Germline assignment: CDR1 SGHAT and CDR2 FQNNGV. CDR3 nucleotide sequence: TGTGCCAGCAGCTTAGGGGCGGGGATTCACGAGCAGTACTTC. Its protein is CASSLGAGIHEQYF.

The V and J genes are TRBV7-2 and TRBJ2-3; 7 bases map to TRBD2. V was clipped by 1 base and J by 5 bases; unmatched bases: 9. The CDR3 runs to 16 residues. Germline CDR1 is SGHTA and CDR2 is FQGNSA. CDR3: CASSLVLAGVGDTQYF. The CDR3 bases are TGTGCCAGCAGCTTAGTTCTGGCGGGAGTAGGAGATACGCAGTATTTT.

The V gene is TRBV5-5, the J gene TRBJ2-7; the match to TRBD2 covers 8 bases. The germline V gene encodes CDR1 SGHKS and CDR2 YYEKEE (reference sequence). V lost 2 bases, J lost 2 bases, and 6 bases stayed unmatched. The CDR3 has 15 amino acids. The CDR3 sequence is CASSLFGTSPYEQYF. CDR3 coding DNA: TGTGCCAGCAGCTTATTCGGGACTAGTCCCTACGAGCAGTACTTC.

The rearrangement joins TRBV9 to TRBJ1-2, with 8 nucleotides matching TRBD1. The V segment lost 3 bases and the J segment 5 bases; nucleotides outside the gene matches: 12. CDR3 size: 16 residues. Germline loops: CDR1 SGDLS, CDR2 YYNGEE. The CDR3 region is CASSAGGIRFSYGYTF. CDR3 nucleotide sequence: TGTGCCAGCAGCGCAGGGGGCATTAGATTCAGTTATGGCTACACCTTC.

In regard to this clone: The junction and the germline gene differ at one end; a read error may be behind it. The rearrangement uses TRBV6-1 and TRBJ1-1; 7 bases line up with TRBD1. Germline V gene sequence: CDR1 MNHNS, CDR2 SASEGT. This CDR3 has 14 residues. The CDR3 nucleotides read TGTGCCAGCAGAAAGGGACAGCGTAACCCTGATGCTTTCTTT. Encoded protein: CASRKGQRNPDAFF.

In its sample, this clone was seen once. CDR3 DNA: TGTGCCAGCAGTAGTAAGGGGGCGGTTTCACCCCTCCACTTT. Its protein is CASSSKGAVSPLHF. The gene calls are TRBV27 and TRBJ1-6, with TRBD1 matching 7 bases. The CDR3 totals 14 residues. V lost 5 bases to trimming and J lost 9 bases; unmatched junction nucleotides: 7. In germline, CDR1 is MNHEY, CDR2 SMNVEV (reference sequence).

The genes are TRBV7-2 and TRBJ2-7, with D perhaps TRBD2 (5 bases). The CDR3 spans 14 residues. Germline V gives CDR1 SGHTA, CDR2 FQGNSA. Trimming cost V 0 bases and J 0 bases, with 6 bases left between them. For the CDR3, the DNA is TGTGCCAGCAGCTTAGCTAGCGCCTCCTACGAGCAGTACTTC. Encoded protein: CASSLASASYEQYF.

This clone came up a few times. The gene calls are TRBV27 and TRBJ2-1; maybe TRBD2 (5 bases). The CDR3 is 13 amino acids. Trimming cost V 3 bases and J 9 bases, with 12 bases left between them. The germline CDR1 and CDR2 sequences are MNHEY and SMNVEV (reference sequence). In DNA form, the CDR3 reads TGTGCCAGCAGTTTCTCGAGGGTGGGTGAGCAGTTCTTC. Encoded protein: CASSFSRVGEQFF.

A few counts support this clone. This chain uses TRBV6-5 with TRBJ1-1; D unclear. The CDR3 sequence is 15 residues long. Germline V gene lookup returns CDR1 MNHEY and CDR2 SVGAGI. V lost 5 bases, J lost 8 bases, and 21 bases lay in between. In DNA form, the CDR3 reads TGTGCCAGCAGTCTATTTGCCGACCCAGCACAGGAAGCTTTCTTT. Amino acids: CASSLFADPAQEAFF.

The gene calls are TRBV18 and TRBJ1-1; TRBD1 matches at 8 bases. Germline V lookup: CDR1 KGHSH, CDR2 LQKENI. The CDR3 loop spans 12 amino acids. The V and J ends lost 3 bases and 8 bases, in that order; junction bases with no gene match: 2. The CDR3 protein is CASSPRTGEAFF. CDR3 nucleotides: TGTGCCAGCTCACCGAGGACAGGGGAAGCTTTCTTT.

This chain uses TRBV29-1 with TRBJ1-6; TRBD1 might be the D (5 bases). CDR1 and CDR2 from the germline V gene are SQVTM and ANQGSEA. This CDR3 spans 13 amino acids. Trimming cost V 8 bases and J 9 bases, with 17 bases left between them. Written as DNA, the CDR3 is TGCAGCCACTCCGAAGGGGAAGGTTCACCCCTCCACTTT. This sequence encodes CSHSEGEGSPLHF.